A single sample gave rise to the 8 T cell receptor beta chains below, sequenced in a study of Ad26.COV2.S vaccination and SARS-CoV-2 variants. Sequenced by immunoSEQ multiplex PCR; TCRdb stores in-frame clones only, minus some. The sample holds about 400,000 clones, roughly nine tenths seen once. As for treatment: around 19 received Ad26.COV2.S at low or high dose, single or two shots; 5 received placebo; per-sample allocation not given. It was on day 63 after the first vaccine or placebo injection that samples were taken. The specimen comprised peripheral blood, sampled in a trial of Ad26.COV2.S vaccine versus placebo. Source of these receptors: a person between 18 and 59 years old who received the Ad26.COV2.S COVID-19 vaccine or a placebo.

The genes are TRBV5-1 and TRBJ2-7; 11 bases line up with TRBD2. Germline assignment: CDR1 SGHRS and CDR2 YFSETQ. Trimming removed 3 bases from V and 5 bases from J; junction bases left unmatched: 7. The CDR3 contains 15 residues. CDR3 sequence reads: CASSSLAGGHDEQYF. DNA for the CDR3: TGCGCCAGCAGCTCCTTAGCGGGGGGGCATGACGAGCAGTACTTC.

This clone came up a few times. The J gene is TRBJ1-1, the V gene TRBV2, with a tentative D call TRBD1 (5 bases). V gave up 7 bases and J gave up 4 bases, with 16 bases separating them. This CDR3 region has 14 residues. The germline V gene has CDR1 SNHLY and CDR2 FYNNEI. CDR3 nucleotides: TGTGCCAGCACCCCGGAGGGCAGGGCCACTGAAGCTTTCTTT. It encodes CASTPEGRATEAFF.

V usage is TRBV12-3 or TRBV12-4 and J usage is TRBJ2-3, with unresolved D. CDR3 length: 11 amino acids. The V gene lost 7 bases and the J gene lost 8 bases, with 10 bases spanning the gap. The CDR3 reads CASTYTGTQYF. CDR3 bases: TGTGCCAGCACTTACACCGGTACGCAGTATTTT.

This clone was detected once. This chain joins TRBV14 and TRBJ2-7; D is unresolved. Germline V gene lookup returns CDR1 SGHDN and CDR2 FVKESK. V lost 5 bases and J 3 bases, leaving 20 bases between the germline ends. The CDR3 covers 16 residues. CDR3: CASSENRLPYIYEQYF. CDR3 in DNA: TGTGCCAGCAGCGAGAACCGACTCCCTTACATCTACGAGCAGTACTTC.

This clone occurred a few times. CDR3 amino acids: CASRTKKGMNTEAFF. The CDR3 DNA sequence: TGTGCCAGTAGGACGAAAAAGGGAATGAACACTGAAGCTTTCTTT. The chain combines TRBV19 with TRBJ1-1, with D unresolved. Trimming left V 6 bases short and J 0 bases short, with 14 bases between. CDR1 and CDR2 (germline): LNHDA, SQIVND (reference sequence). The length of the CDR3 is 15 residues.

The rearrangement links TRBV6-8 to TRBJ2-5, with a tentative D call TRBD1 (5 bases). The ends were cut back, 6 bases at V and 7 bases at J, with 18 bases in the middle. CDR1 and CDR2 from the germline V gene are MNHGY and SAAAGT. This CDR3 region has 14 residues. The CDR3 bases are TGTGCCAGCAGACAAGGCAGGGTGAAAGGGACCCAGTACTTC. Amino acids: CASRQGRVKGTQYF.

In nucleotides, the CDR3 is TGTGCCAGCAGCCAGACCCGGGGGCCAGCCGGGGAGACCCAGTACTTC. Translated: CASSQTRGPAGETQYF. The chain joins TRBV7-9 to TRBJ2-5; the D call may be TRBD1 or TRBD2 (6 bases each). This CDR3 is 16 amino acids long. Trimming pared 5 bases from V and 5 bases from J, leaving 21 bases between. CDR1 is SEHNR and CDR2 is FQNEAQ in the germline V gene (reference sequence).

The rearrangement uses TRBV30 and TRBJ2-3; weak D call: TRBD1 (6 bases). This CDR3 is built from 14 residues. Looked up from germline, CDR1 is GTSNPN and CDR2 is SVGIG (reference sequence). V lost 0 bases to trimming and J lost 4 bases, with 11 bases between them. The CDR3 nucleotides are TGTGCCTGGAGTGTTTGGACAGCGCCAGATACGCAGTATTTT. It encodes CAWSVWTAPDTQYF.